This paragraph reports one T cell receptor (beta chain). The antigen remains undetermined. These data are taken from a study of T cell responses to AZD1222 COVID-19 vaccine. Study context: Second-dose recipients at about 4 or about 12 weeks were treated as one pooled group.

Sequencing used immunoSEQ multiplex PCR; TCRdb keeps in-frame clones, though not all of them. Among roughly 100,000 clones listed, 70% to 90% were seen once. With 4 bases clipped from V and 8 bases from J, the junction kept 7 bases outside the gene matches. Germline V gene lookup returns CDR1 SEHNR and CDR2 FQNEAQ (reference sequence). This CDR3 contains 14 residues. Study-wide results and limits: Most donors were white British and more were female, and clonal diversity was possibly underestimated. Dominant at 160-218 and 743-854, vaccine-associated CD4 TCRs also spanned spike. Targets within unmutated variant regions were reportedly found for nearly half of spike-specific TCRs.

The specimen comprised peripheral blood, sampled on day 0 of AZD1222 vaccination. The rearrangement joins TRBV7-9 to TRBJ1-3; TRBD1 agrees at 8 bases. The receptor's source is an adult in good health. CDR3 coding DNA: TGTGCCAGCAGCTGGCAGACAGGGGCGGACACCATATATTTT. It specifies CASSWQTGADTIYF.